This is a list of T cell receptor beta chains from one sample in a study of blood T cell repertoires in COVID-19. Some clones are missing from TCRdb's copy, which holds only in-frame ones; the method was immunoSEQ multiplex PCR. This table has roughly 670,000 clones, 85% to 90% appearing once. Input material: peripheral blood. The receptors come from a woman younger than 35 with acute or convalescent COVID-19. The CDR3 runs from the conserved cysteine through the conserved F or W. Each record gives: V gene, clone size, D gene, J gene, CDR3 protein, CDR3 DNA. The D gene is left open where the match is weak. Not all rows give a size; the values are once, few, many and, for expanded clones, a class.

TRBV6-1,-,-,TRBJ1-5,CASSGGGRGFGQPQHF,TGTGCCAGCAGTGGGGGGGGCAGGGGTTTTGGTCAGCCCCAGCATTTT
TRBV4-3,-,TRBD2,TRBJ2-3,CASSQGTSGADTQYF,TGCGCCAGCAGCCAAGGGACTAGCGGGGCAGATACGCAGTATTTT
TRBV28,-,TRBD1,TRBJ2-1,CASSSTGQDYNEQFF,TGTGCCAGCAGTTCCACCGGACAGGACTACAATGAGCAGTTCTTC
TRBV5-8,-,TRBD1,TRBJ1-2,CASSPLIRGPDYGYTF,TGTGCCAGCAGCCCACTCATTAGGGGGCCGGACTATGGCTACACCTTC
TRBV19,once,-,TRBJ1-2,CASSQQDYGYTF,TGTGCCAGTAGTCAGCAGGACTATGGCTACACCTTC
TRBV2,-,-,TRBJ1-1,CASLLSGGNTEAFF,TGTGCCAGCCTCTTATCCGGGGGGAACACTGAAGCTTTCTTT
TRBV27,-,TRBD1,TRBJ1-4,CASSSRQGPNEKLFF,TGTGCCAGCAGTTCAAGACAGGGGCCTAATGAAAAACTGTTTTTT
TRBV6-5,-,-,TRBJ1-1,CASSYRGYLDTEAFF,TGTGCCAGCAGTTACAGGGGGTACTTGGACACTGAAGCTTTCTTT
TRBV20-1,-,-,TRBJ2-1,CSASREGNEQFF,TGCAGTGCTAGTAGAGAGGGCAATGAGCAGTTCTTC
TRBV18,-,-,TRBJ2-1,CASSPSHNNEQFF,TGTGCCAGCTCACCGAGCCATAACAATGAGCAGTTCTTC
TRBV29-1,-,-,TRBJ1-1,CSVDSGYTEAFF,TGCAGCGTTGATAGCGGGTACACTGAAGCTTTCTTT
TRBV4-1,-,TRBD1,TRBJ1-2,CASSPGQGSYGYTF,TGCGCCAGCAGCCCCGGACAGGGATCCTATGGCTACACCTTC
TRBV4-3,-,-,TRBJ1-1,CASSQDRSPGGGAFF,TGCGCCAGCAGCCAAGATCGTTCGCCCGGCGGCGGTGCTTTCTTT
TRBV18,once,-,TRBJ2-7,CASSPLGAEQYF,TGTGCCAGCTCACCTCTAGGGGCAGAGCAGTACTTC
TRBV3-1/TRBV3-2,-,TRBD2,TRBJ2-7,CASSQESGVPYEQYF,TGTGCCAGCAGCCAAGAAAGCGGGGTGCCCTACGAGCAGTACTTC
TRBV7-2,few,-,TRBJ1-1,CASAGPERNTEAFF,TGTGCCAGCGCAGGGCCTGAGCGGAACACTGAAGCTTTCTTT
TRBV30,-,-,TRBJ1-5,CAWSVGSQPQHF,TGTGCCTGGAGTGTGGGGAGCCAGCCCCAGCATTTT
TRBV6-6,-,TRBD1,TRBJ1-3,CASNPRTGAGNTIYF,TGTGCCAGCAATCCCAGGACAGGGGCCGGAAACACCATATATTTT
TRBV10-3,-,-,TRBJ1-6,CAISPRGPYNSPLHF,TGTGCCATCAGCCCCAGGGGTCCCTATAATTCACCCCTCCACTTT
TRBV2,-,-,TRBJ1-2,CASSEGQNYGYTF,TGTGCCAGCAGTGAAGGACAGAACTATGGCTACACCTTC
TRBV6-5,few,-,TRBJ1-1,CASSPTGNTEAFF,TGTGCCAGCAGTCCGACAGGGAACACTGAAGCTTTCTTT
TRBV30,once,TRBD1,TRBJ2-7,CAWSGRDRRYEQYF,TGTGCCTGGAGTGGCCGGGACAGACGGTACGAGCAGTACTTC
TRBV12-3/TRBV12-4,-,-,TRBJ1-1,CASSQGLRAFF,TGTGCCAGCAGCCAGGGGTTGCGAGCTTTCTTT
TRBV25-1,-,-,TRBJ1-3,CASSEGGAGNTIYF,TGTGCCAGCAGTGAAGGGGGGGCTGGAAACACCATATATTTT
TRBV7-8,-,TRBD1,TRBJ1-3,CASSQGQTSGNTIYF,TGTGCCAGCAGCCAGGGACAGACCTCTGGAAACACCATATATTTT